Below are 20 T cell receptor beta chains sequenced from a single sample in a study of T cell repertoires in cytomegalovirus infection. MiXCR, applied by TCRdb to the reads, yields one record per CDR3 protein. The data contain approximately 120,000 distinct CDR3 sequences, 30% to 40% of them seen just once; the ten biggest clones take up 58%. Their cognate antigens are unknown. Sequencing used CD8+ T cells from cultured PBMCs, obtained from culture after CMV antigen stimulation. The receptors originated from a human donor in good health (CMV status not recorded). Some clones in this sample may be carry-over from other donors' samples.

CDR3 in amino acids: CASSLAARPEQYF. The CDR3 nucleotides are TGTGCCAGCAGCTTAGCAGCTCGCCCTGAGCAGTACTTC. The chain is built from TRBV7-4 and TRBJ2-7; D call uncertain. Per germline, CDR1 SGHVT and CDR2 SQSDAQ. Trimming left V 0 bases short and J 7 bases short, with 10 bases between. CDR3 size: 13 residues.

This clonotype came up many times. The chain joins TRBV7-8 to TRBJ2-1; the match to TRBD1 covers 9 bases. V shed 5 bases and J 9 bases; nucleotides not matched to a gene: 8. The CDR3 has 14 residues. Germline V gene data show CDR1 as SGHVS and CDR2 as FQNEAQ. CDR3 residues: CASSLRQGGSEQFF. The CDR3, as DNA: TGTGCCAGCAGCCTCCGACAGGGGGGTAGTGAGCAGTTCTTC.

This clonotype was seen only a few times. The chain is built from TRBV7-8 and TRBJ2-5; D call uncertain. Trimming left V 1 base short and J 5 bases short, with 17 bases between. The CDR3 extends over 16 amino acids. The germline V gene has CDR1 SGHVS and CDR2 FQNEAQ. DNA for the CDR3: TGTGCCAGCAGCTTAGAGGTACCTACACTCAGGGAGACCCAGTACTTC. Encoded protein: CASSLEVPTLRETQYF.

The CDR3 region has the DNA TGTGCCAGCAGCTTAGACCGGGACAGGGGGCAAGGCTACACCTTC. It specifies CASSLDRDRGQGYTF. The V and J genes are TRBV7-9 and TRBJ1-2, with 12 bases matching TRBD1. Losses at the gene ends were 1 base for V and 8 bases for J; bases not matched to a gene: 5. From germline, CDR1 is SEHNR and CDR2 FQNEAQ (reference sequence). The CDR3 loop spans 15 amino acids.

V gene TRBV11-2 combines with J gene TRBJ2-2; 9 bases match TRBD2. CDR3 length: 19 amino acids. From germline, CDR1 is SGHAT and CDR2 FQNNGV. After removal of 0 bases from V and 4 bases from J, the junction contained 12 bases not matched to a gene. The CDR3 is CASSLEGGGAGETTGELFF. The CDR3 DNA follows: TGTGCCAGCAGCTTAGAGGGCGGGGGGGCCGGTGAGACCACCGGGGAGCTGTTTTTT.

This clonotype was detected ten times or more. The rearrangement links TRBV5-1 to TRBJ2-1, with D perhaps matching TRBD2 (5 bases). V lost 1 base, J lost 6 bases, and 11 bases lay in between. Germline CDR1 SGHRS, CDR2 YFSETQ. The CDR3 has 14 residues. The CDR3 DNA reads as TGCGCCAGCAGCTTGCGGGGTAGCCCCAATGAGCAGTTCTTC. It encodes CASSLRGSPNEQFF.

CDR3 nucleotide sequence: TGTGCCAGTAGCATTCCGGATTCTGGAAACACCATATATTTT. It codes for CASSIPDSGNTIYF. The V and J genes are TRBV19 and TRBJ1-3; D remains ambiguous. The germline gives CDR1 LNHDA, CDR2 SQIVND (reference sequence). The CDR3 consists of 14 residues. The V end lost 6 bases, the J end lost 1 base, and 10 bases lay between the germline ends.

Only one count was recorded for this clonotype. CDR3 region: CASSISGSRSEKLFF. In nucleotides, the CDR3 is TGTGCCAGTAGTATATCCGGCAGCCGGAGTGAAAAACTGTTTTTT. This chain connects TRBV19 to TRBJ1-4; D gene unclear. Trimming took 2 bases from V and 7 from J, leaving 14 bases between them. CDR1 LNHDA and CDR2 SQIVND come from the germline V gene (reference sequence). There are 15 residues in the CDR3.

The rearrangement links TRBV24-1 to TRBJ1-2, with D uncertain. The CDR3 sequence is 12 residues long. V was shortened by 8 bases and J by 6 bases, with 12 bases between the two germline ends. Germline CDR1 is KGHDR and CDR2 is SFDVKD. This CDR3 reads CATKGGEDGYTF. In DNA form, the CDR3 reads TGTGCCACCAAAGGCGGGGAGGATGGCTACACCTTC.

V usage is TRBV19 and J usage is TRBJ2-1; TRBD1 matches at 9 bases. Trimming took 8 bases from V and 7 from J; bases not matched to a gene: 6. Germline values: CDR1 LNHDA, CDR2 SQIVND (reference sequence). The CDR3 is 13 residues long. The CDR3 protein is CASDRGGLNEQFF. Written as DNA, the CDR3 is TGTGCCAGTGACAGGGGGGGGTTGAATGAGCAGTTCTTC.

This clonotype was recorded many times. The chain uses TRBV4-2 and TRBJ2-2, with D perhaps TRBD2 (6 bases). Per the germline V gene, CDR1 is LGHNA and CDR2 is YNFKEQ. CDR3 size: 17 residues. V shed 0 bases and J shed 4 bases, with 15 bases lying between them. Here the CDR3 DNA reads TGTGCCAGCAGCCAAGATTTGGTCGGCGGGGCCACCGGGGAGCTGTTTTTT. This translates into CASSQDLVGGATGELFF.

This chain uses TRBV5-4 with TRBJ2-5; 7 nucleotides match TRBD2. The CDR3 has 17 amino acids. Germline V lookup: CDR1 SGHNT, CDR2 YYREEE (reference sequence). The V segment lost 0 bases and the J segment 5 bases; nucleotides outside the gene matches: 13. CDR3 sequence: CASSLGSQGWGGETQYF. The CDR3 coding sequence is TGTGCCAGCAGCTTGGGGAGTCAGGGCTGGGGGGGTGAGACCCAGTACTTC.

In this sample, this clonotype turned up many times. The chain carries TRBV7-9 and TRBJ2-7, with D possibly TRBD2 on 6 matching bases. The CDR3 totals 13 residues. Germline-derived CDR1 and CDR2 are SEHNR and FQNEAQ (reference sequence). Deletions cut 3 bases from V and 5 bases from J, with 11 bases between. The CDR3 DNA sequence: TGTGCCAGCAGCTTCTGGGAGGCCCACGAGCAGTACTTC. It translates to CASSFWEAHEQYF.

The chain recombines TRBV7-9 with TRBJ2-5; D is ambiguous. Per germline, CDR1 SEHNR and CDR2 FQNEAQ (reference sequence). V shed 1 base and J shed 2 bases, with 8 bases lying between them. The CDR3 covers 14 residues. The CDR3 sequence: CASSLEVKQETQYF. CDR3 DNA: TGTGCCAGCAGCTTAGAAGTCAAGCAAGAGACCCAGTACTTC. The variable domain in full, completed from reference TRBV7-9 and TRBJ2-5, reads DTGVSQNPRHKITKRGQNVTFRCDPISEHNRLYWYRQTLGQGPEFLTYFQNEAQLEKSRLLSDRFSAERPKGSFSTLEIQRTEQGDSAMYLCASSLEVKQETQYFGPGTRLLVL.

This sequence joins TRBV7-4 and TRBJ1-2; the match to TRBD1 covers 8 bases. Losses at the gene ends were 4 bases for V and 1 base for J; bases not matched to a gene: 5. The CDR3 is made up of 15 amino acids. CDR1 and CDR2 from the germline V gene are SGHVT and SQSDAQ. CDR3 residues: CASSSSTGVNYGYTF. The CDR3 DNA is TGTGCCAGCAGCTCTTCGACAGGGGTTAACTATGGCTACACCTTC.

The gene calls are TRBV7-9 and TRBJ1-5; 7 nucleotides match TRBD1. Looked up from germline, CDR1 is SEHNR and CDR2 is FQNEAQ (reference sequence). With V trimmed by 8 bases and J by 0 bases, 10 bases remained unmatched. The CDR3 runs to 16 residues. The CDR3 protein is CASGDSRGNSNQPQHF. CDR3 sequence (DNA): TGTGCCAGCGGGGATTCCAGGGGGAATAGCAATCAGCCCCAGCATTTT. Full variable domain (missing parts from reference TRBV7-9 and TRBJ1-5): DTGVSQNPRHKITKRGQNVTFRCDPISEHNRLYWYRQTLGQGPEFLTYFQNEAQLEKSRLLSDRFSAERPKGSFSTLEIQRTEQGDSAMYLCASGDSRGNSNQPQHFGDGTRLSIL.

This clonotype has more than one count but fewer than ten. This chain connects TRBV11-3 to TRBJ2-2; 9 nucleotides align to TRBD2. Germline CDR1 reads SGHNT; CDR2 reads YENEEA. This CDR3 spans 17 amino acids. The ends lost 0 bases at V and 6 bases at J; junction bases unmatched: 8. CDR3 sequence reads: CASSLDPRGGAPGELFF. CDR3 in DNA: TGTGCCAGCAGCTTAGATCCGCGCGGGGGGGCCCCCGGGGAGCTGTTTTTT.

This clonotype was found a few times. This chain joins TRBV27 and TRBJ2-1; TRBD2 is a possible D gene (7 bases). The CDR3 runs 16 residues. Germline V gene sequence: CDR1 MNHEY, CDR2 SMNVEV (reference sequence). V lost 8 bases to trimming and J lost 1 base, with 18 bases between them. The CDR3: CASSSGGGGSYNEQFF. As DNA, the CDR3 is TGTGCCAGCTCCTCAGGCGGGGGCGGTTCCTACAATGAGCAGTTCTTC.

V and J are TRBV6-2 or TRBV6-3 and TRBJ2-1; 9 bases map to TRBD1. The CDR3 has 17 residues. Per germline, CDR1 MNHEY and CDR2 SVGEGT. The ends lost 2 bases at V and 3 bases at J; junction bases unmatched: 8. The CDR3 DNA sequence: TGTGCCAGCAGTTACGATCCCGGGACAGGGTACTACAATGAGCAGTTCTTC. Its translation is CASSYDPGTGYYNEQFF.

V and J are TRBV27 and TRBJ1-1, with D unclear. V shed 1 base and J shed 2 bases, with 8 bases lying between them. The CDR3 extends over 14 amino acids. From germline, CDR1 is MNHEY and CDR2 SMNVEV (reference sequence). The CDR3 sequence: CASSLLGSNTEAFF. The CDR3, as DNA: TGTGCCAGCAGTTTATTGGGCAGTAACACTGAAGCTTTCTTT.